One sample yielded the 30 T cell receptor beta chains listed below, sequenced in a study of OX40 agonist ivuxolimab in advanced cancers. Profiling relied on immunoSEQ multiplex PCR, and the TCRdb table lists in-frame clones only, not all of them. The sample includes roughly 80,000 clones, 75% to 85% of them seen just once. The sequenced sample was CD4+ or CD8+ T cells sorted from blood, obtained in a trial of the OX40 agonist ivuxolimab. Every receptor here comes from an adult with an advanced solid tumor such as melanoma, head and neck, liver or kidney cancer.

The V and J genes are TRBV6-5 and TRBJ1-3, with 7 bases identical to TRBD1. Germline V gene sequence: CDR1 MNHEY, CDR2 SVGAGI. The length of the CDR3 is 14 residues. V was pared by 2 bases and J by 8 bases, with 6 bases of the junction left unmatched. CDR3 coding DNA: TGTGCCAGCAGTTACAAGGGGGCGGGATACACCATATATTTT. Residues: CASSYKGAGYTIYF.

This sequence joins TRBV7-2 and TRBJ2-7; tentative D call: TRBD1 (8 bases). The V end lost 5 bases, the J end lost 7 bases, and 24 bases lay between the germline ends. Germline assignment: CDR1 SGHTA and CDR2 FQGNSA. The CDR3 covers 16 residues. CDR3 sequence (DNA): TGTGCCAGCAGCAGACAGCGGGACAGGAGAAGGGGGGAGCAGTACTTC. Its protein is CASSRQRDRRRGEQYF.

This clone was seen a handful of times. The chain's CDR3 is CASSLDGAASGAFF. CDR3 nucleotides: TGTGCCAGCAGCTTAGATGGAGCCGCCTCGGGGGCTTTCTTT. This chain links TRBV11-2 with TRBJ1-1, with unresolved D. Deletions cut 0 bases from V and 11 bases from J, with 16 bases between. The CDR3 is 14 amino acids. Germline assignment: CDR1 SGHAT and CDR2 FQNNGV.

DNA of the CDR3: TGTGCCAGCAGTCCCAGCGGGGGGCTCCCCTACGAGCAGTACTTC. This gives the protein CASSPSGGLPYEQYF. The chain has TRBV6-5 and TRBJ2-7; 9 nucleotides match TRBD2. The CDR3 contains 15 residues. V lost 5 bases and J lost 2; bases outside the gene matches: 7. Looked up from germline, CDR1 is MNHEY and CDR2 is SVGAGI.

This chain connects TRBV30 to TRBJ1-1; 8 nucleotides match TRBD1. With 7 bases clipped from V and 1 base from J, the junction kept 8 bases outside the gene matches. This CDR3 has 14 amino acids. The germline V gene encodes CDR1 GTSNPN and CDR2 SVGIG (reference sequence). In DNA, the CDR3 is TGTGCCTTATGGACAGGGTACCAGAACACTGAAGCTTTCTTT. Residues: CALWTGYQNTEAFF.

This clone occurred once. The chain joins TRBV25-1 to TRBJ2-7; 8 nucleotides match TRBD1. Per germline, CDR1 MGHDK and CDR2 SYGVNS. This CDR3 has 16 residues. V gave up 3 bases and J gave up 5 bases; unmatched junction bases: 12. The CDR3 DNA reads TGTGCCAGCAGTGACGTGGTGGGGGGACAGGTAAACGAGCAGTACTTC. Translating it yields CASSDVVGGQVNEQYF.

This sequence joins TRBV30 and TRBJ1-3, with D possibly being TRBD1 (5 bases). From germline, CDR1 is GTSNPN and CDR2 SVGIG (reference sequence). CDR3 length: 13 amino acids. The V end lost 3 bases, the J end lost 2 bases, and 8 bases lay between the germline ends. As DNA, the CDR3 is TGTGCCTGGAGGGGGGGGACTGGAAACACCATATATTTT. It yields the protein CAWRGGTGNTIYF.

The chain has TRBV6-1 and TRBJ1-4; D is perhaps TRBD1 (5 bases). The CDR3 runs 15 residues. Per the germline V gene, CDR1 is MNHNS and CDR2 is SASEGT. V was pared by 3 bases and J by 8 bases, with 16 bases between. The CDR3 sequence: CASSDVGGGTEKLFF. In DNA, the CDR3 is TGTGCCAGCAGTGACGTCGGTGGGGGGACGGAAAAACTGTTTTTT.

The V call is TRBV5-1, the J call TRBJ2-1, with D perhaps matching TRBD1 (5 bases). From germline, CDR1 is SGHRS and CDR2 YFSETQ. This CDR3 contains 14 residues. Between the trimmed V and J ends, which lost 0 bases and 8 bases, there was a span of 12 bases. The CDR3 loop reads CASSLDRPGDEQFF. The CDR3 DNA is TGCGCCAGCAGCTTGGACAGGCCTGGCGATGAGCAGTTCTTC.

CDR3 DNA sequence: TGTGCCAGCAGGGAGGGTTCAGGCGAAAAACTGTTTTTT. Protein: CASREGSGEKLFF. The chain is built from TRBV2 and TRBJ1-4; D call uncertain. The ends were cut back, 6 bases at V and 8 bases at J, with 13 bases in the middle. CDR3 length: 13 amino acids. The germline V gene has CDR1 SNHLY and CDR2 FYNNEI.

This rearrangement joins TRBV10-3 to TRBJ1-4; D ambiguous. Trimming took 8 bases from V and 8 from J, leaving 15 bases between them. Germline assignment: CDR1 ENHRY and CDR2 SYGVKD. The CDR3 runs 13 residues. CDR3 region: CAISRAVDEKLFF. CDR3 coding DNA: TGTGCCATCTCCCGGGCTGTGGACGAAAAACTGTTTTTT.

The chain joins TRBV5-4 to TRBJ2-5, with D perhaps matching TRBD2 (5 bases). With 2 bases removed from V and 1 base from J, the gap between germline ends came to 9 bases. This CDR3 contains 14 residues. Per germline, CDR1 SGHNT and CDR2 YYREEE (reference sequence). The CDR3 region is CASSFTGSQETQYF. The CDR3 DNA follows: TGTGCCAGCAGCTTTACGGGATCCCAAGAGACCCAGTACTTC. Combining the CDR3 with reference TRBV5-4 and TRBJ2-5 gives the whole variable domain ETGVTQSPTHLIKTRGQQVTLRCSSQSGHNTVSWYQQALGQGPQFIFQYYREEENGRGNFPPRFSGLQFPNYSSELNVNALELDDSALYLCASSFTGSQETQYFGPGTRLLVL.

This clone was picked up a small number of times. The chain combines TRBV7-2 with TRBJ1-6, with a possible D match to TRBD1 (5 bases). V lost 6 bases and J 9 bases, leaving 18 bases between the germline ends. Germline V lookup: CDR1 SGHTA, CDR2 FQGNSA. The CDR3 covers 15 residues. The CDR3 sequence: CASSSSGAGGSPLHF. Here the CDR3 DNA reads TGTGCCAGCAGTTCCTCTGGGGCGGGCGGTTCACCCCTCCACTTT.

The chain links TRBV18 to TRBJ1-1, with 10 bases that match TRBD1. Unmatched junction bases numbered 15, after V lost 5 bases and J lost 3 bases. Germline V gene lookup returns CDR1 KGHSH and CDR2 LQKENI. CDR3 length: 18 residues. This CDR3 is CASSFSFGRTGGDTEAFF. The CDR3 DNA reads TGTGCCAGCTCATTTTCATTCGGGCGGACAGGGGGGGACACTGAAGCTTTCTTT.

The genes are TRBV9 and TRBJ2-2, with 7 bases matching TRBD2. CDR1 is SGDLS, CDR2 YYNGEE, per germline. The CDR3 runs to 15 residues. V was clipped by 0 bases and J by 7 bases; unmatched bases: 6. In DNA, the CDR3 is TGTGCCAGCAGCGTAGCCACAGCGGGGCTCGGGGAGCTGTTTTTT. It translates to CASSVATAGLGELFF.

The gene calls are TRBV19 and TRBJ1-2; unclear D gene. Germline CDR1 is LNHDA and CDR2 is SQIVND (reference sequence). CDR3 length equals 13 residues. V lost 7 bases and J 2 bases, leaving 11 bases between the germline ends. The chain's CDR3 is CASNFGPNYGYTF. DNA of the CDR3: TGTGCCAGTAACTTTGGACCCAACTATGGCTACACCTTC.

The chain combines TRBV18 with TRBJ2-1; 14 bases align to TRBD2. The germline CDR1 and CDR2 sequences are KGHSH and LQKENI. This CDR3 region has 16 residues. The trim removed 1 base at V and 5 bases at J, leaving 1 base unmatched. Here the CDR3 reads CASSPLGLAGDNEQFF. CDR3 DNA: TGTGCCAGCTCACCACTGGGACTAGCGGGGGACAATGAGCAGTTCTTC.

CDR3 amino acids: CASSQDRAGVTEAFF. The CDR3 bases are TGCGCCAGCAGCCAAGATAGGGCAGGGGTCACTGAAGCTTTCTTT. The chain carries TRBV4-3 and TRBJ1-1, with D tentatively TRBD1 (6 bases). Germline V CDR1 and CDR2: LGHNA, YSLEER. This CDR3 has 15 residues. V shed 0 bases and J shed 4 bases, with 12 bases lying between them.

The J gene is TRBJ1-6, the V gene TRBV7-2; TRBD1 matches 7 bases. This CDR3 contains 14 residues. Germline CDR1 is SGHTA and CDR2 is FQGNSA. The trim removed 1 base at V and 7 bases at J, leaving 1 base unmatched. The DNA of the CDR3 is TGTGCCAGCAGCTTAGTGACAGGGAATTCACCCCTCCACTTT. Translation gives CASSLVTGNSPLHF.

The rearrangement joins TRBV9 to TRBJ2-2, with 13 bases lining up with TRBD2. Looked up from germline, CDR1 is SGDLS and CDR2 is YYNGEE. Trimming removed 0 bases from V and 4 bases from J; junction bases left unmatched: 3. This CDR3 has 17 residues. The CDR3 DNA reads TGTGCCAGCAGCGTAGTACTAGCGGGGGGGATCACCGGGGAGCTGTTTTTT. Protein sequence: CASSVVLAGGITGELFF.

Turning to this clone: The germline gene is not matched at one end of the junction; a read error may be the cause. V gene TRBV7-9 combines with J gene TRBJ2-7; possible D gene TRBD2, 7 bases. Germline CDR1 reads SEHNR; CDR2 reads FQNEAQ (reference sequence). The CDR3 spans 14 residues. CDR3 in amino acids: CASSGGADSHEQYF. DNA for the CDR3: TGTGCCAGCAGCGGGGGGGCCGACTCCCACGAGCAGTACTTC.

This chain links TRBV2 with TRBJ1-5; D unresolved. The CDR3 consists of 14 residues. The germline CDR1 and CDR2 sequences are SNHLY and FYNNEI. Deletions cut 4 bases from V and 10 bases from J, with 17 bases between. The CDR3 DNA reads TGTGCCAGCAGTGTCTTTGGACCCCGGGATCCCCAGCATTTT. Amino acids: CASSVFGPRDPQHF.

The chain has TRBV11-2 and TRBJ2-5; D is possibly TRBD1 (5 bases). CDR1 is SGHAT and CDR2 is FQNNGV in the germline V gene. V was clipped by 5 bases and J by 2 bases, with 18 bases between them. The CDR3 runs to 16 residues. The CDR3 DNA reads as TGTGCCAGCAGCCCGGACATCTTGATGGGACAAGAGACCCAGTACTTC. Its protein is CASSPDILMGQETQYF.

For the CDR3, the DNA is TGCAGTGCTAGACACCAAGAGACCCAGTACTTC. As protein: CSARHQETQYF. The chain links TRBV20-1 to TRBJ2-5; no firm D call. In germline, CDR1 is DFQATT, CDR2 SNEGSKA (reference sequence). The V gene lost 2 bases and the J gene lost 0 bases, with 1 base spanning the gap. The CDR3 length is 11 residues.

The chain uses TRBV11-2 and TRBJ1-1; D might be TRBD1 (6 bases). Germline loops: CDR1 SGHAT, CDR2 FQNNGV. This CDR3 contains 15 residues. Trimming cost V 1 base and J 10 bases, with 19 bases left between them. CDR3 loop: CASSLVPAPGQRAFF. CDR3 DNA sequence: TGTGCCAGCAGCTTAGTCCCAGCCCCGGGACAACGAGCTTTCTTT.

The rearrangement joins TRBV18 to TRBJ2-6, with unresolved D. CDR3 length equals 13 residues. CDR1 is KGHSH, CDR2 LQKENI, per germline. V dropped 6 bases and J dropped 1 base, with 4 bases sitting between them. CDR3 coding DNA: TGTGCCAGCTCGGTATCTGGGGCCAACGTCCTGACTTTC. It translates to CASSVSGANVLTF.

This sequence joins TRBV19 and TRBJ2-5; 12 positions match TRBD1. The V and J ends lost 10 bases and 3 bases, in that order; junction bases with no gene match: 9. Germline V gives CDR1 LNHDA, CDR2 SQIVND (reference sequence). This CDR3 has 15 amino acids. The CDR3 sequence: CATQGQGAGEETQYF. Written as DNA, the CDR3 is TGTGCCACACAGGGACAGGGGGCAGGTGAAGAGACCCAGTACTTC.

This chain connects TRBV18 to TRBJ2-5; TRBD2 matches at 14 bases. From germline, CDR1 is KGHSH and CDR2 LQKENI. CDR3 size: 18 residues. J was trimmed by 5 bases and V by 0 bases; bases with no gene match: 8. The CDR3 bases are TGTGCCAGCTCACCACCGGGACTAGCGGGGGCGAGGACGGAGACCCAGTACTTC. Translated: CASSPPGLAGARTETQYF.

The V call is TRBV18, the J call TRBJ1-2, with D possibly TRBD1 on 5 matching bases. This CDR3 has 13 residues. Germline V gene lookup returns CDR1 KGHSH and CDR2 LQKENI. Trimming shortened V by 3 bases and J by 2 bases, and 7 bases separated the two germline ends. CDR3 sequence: CASSPGENYGYTF. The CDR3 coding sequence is TGTGCCAGCTCACCGGGGGAAAACTATGGCTACACCTTC.

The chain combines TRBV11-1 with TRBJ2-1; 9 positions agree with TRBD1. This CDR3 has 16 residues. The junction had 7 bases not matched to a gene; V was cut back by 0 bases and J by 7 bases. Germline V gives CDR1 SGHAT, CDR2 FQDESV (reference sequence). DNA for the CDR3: TGTGCCAGCAGCTTAGCGCTATACAGGGGGCATAATGAGCAGTTCTTC. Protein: CASSLALYRGHNEQFF.